This T cell receptor (beta chain) was identified in a study of blood T cell repertoires in COVID-19. Looking at the study overall: Both acute and convalescent COVID-19 samples were obtained from the United States, Italy and Spain. Sources were T cells, B-cell-depleted T cells, or PBMCs; the material itself was cDNA or gDNA.

As handled by the study authors: Reference gene primer amplification gave estimated nucleated cell counts. Method: immunoSEQ multiplex PCR; TCRdb's copy keeps in-frame clones and lacks some. For V, J and clone size, that table is used; D and trimming come from the DNA. The repertoire holds over 75,000 clones, with 60% to 85% as singletons. The V gene end was trimmed by 3 bases and the J gene end by 4 bases; junction bases not matched to a gene: 9. The CDR3 consists of 17 residues. CDR1 and CDR2 from the germline V gene are SGDLS and YYNGEE. The sequencing input was peripheral blood. The TCR originated in a human donor in a cohort sampled during active COVID-19. This chain connects TRBV9 to TRBJ2-1; TRBD2 matches at 11 bases. For the CDR3, the DNA is TGTGCCAGCAGCGGGAGCGCTAGCGGGGGGTCTTACAATGAGCAGTTCTTC. Its translation: CASSGSASGGSYNEQFF.